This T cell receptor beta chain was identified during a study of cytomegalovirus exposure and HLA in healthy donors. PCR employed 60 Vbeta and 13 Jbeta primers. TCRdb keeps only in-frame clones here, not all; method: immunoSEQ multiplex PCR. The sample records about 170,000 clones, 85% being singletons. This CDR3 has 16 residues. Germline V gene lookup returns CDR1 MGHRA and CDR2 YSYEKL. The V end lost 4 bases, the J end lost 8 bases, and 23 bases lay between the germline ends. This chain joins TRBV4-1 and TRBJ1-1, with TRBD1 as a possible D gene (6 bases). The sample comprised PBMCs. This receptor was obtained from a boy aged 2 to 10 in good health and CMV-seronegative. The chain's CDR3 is CASSPRRAGAGVEAFF. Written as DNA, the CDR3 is TGCGCCAGCAGCCCCCGCCGGGCAGGGGCGGGGGTAGAAGCTTTCTTT.